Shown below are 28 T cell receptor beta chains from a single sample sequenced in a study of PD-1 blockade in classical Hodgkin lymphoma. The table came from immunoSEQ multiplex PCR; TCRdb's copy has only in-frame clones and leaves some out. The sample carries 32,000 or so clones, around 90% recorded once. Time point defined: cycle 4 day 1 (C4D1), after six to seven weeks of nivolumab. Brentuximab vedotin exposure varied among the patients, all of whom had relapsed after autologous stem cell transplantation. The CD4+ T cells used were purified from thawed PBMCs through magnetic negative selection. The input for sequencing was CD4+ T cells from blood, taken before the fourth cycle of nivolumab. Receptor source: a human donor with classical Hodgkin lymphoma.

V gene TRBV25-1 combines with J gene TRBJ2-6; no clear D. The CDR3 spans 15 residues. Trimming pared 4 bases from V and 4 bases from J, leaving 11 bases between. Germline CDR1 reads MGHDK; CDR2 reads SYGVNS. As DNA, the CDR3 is TGTGCCAGCAGTGGTACATGGGCGGGGGCCAACGTCCTGACTTTC. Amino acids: CASSGTWAGANVLTF.

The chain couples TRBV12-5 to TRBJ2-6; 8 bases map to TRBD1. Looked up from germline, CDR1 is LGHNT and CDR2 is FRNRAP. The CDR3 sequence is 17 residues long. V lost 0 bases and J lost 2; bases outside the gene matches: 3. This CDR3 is CASGLVQGAAGANVLTF. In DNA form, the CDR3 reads TGTGCTAGTGGTTTGGTCCAGGGGGCGGCTGGGGCCAACGTCCTGACTTTC.

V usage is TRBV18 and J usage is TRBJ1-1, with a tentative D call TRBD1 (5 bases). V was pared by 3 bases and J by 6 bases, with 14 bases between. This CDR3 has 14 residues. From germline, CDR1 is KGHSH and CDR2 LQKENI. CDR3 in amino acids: CASSPSTELAEAFF. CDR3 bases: TGTGCCAGCTCACCCTCGACAGAGTTGGCTGAAGCTTTCTTT.

The CDR3 region is CASSLTSLSYEQYF. CDR3 DNA sequence: TGTGCCAGCAGTCTCACTAGCCTCTCCTACGAGCAGTACTTC. V gene TRBV6-5 combines with J gene TRBJ2-7, with D possibly being TRBD2 (6 bases). The CDR3 has 14 residues. With 5 bases removed from V and 0 bases from J, the gap between germline ends came to 11 bases. Germline V gives CDR1 MNHEY, CDR2 SVGAGI.

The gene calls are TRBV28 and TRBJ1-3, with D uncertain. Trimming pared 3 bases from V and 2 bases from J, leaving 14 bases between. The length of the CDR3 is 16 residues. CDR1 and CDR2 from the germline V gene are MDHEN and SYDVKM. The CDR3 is CASSFAGGSTGNTIYF. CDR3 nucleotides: TGTGCCAGCAGTTTCGCAGGAGGCTCTACTGGAAACACCATATATTTT.

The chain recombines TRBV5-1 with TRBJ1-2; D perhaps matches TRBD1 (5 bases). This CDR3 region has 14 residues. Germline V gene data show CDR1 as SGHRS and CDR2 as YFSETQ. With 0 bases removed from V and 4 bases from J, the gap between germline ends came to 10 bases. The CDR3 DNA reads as TGCGCCAGCAGCTTGGACAGGAACCCCTATGGCTACACCTTC. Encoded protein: CASSLDRNPYGYTF.

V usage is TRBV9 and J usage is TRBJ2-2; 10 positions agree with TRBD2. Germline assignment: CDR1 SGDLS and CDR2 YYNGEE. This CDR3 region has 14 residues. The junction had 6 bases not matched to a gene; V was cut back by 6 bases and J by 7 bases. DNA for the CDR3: TGTGCCAGCACCCCTAGCGGGAGTTTCGGGGAGCTGTTTTTT. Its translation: CASTPSGSFGELFF. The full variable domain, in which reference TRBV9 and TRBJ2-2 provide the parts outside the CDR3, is DSGVTQTPKHLITATGQRVTLRCSPRSGDLSVYWYQQSLDQGLQFLIQYYNGEERAKGNILERFSAQQFPDLHSELNLSSLELGDSALYFCASTPSGSFGELFFGEGSRLTVL.

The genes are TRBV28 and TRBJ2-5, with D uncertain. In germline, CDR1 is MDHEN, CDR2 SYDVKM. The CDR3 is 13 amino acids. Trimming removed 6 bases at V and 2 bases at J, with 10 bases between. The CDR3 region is CASRARTQETQYF. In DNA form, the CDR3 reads TGTGCCAGCAGGGCCAGAACACAAGAGACCCAGTACTTC.

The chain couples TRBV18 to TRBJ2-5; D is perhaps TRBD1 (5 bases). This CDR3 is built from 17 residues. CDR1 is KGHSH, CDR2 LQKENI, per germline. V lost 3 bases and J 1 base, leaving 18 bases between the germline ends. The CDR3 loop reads CASSPTTAGSFQETQYF. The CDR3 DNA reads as TGTGCCAGCTCACCGACGACAGCCGGTAGTTTCCAAGAGACCCAGTACTTC.

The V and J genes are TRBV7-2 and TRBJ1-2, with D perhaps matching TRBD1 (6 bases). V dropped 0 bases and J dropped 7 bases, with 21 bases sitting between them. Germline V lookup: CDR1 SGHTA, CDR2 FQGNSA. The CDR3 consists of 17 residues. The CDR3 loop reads CASSLASVGAGRLGYTF. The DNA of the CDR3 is TGTGCCAGCAGCTTAGCCTCCGTGGGGGCGGGGAGGCTTGGCTACACCTTC. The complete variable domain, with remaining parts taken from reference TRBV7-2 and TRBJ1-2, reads GAGVSQSPSNKVTEKGKDVELRCDPISGHTALYWYRQSLGQGLEFLIYFQGNSAPDKSGLPSDRFSAERTGGSVSTLTIQRTQQEDSAVYLCASSLASVGAGRLGYTFGSGTRLTVV.

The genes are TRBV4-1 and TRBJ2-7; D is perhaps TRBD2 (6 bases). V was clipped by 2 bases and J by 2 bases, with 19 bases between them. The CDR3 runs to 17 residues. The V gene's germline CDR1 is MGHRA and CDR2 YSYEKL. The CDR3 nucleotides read TGCGCCAGCAGCCAAACTTTCGGGGACTTCCTAGCCTACGAGCAGTACTTC. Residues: CASSQTFGDFLAYEQYF.

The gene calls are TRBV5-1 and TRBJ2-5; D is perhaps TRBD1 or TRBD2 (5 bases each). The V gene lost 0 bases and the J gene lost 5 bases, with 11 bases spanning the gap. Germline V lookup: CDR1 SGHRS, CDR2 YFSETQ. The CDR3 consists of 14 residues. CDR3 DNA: TGCGCCAGCAGCTTGGGTGAGGGGCACGAGACCCAGTACTTC. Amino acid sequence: CASSLGEGHETQYF.

The CDR3 protein is CASSPGTRHINEKLFF. For the CDR3, the DNA is TGCGCCAGCAGCCCCGGTACCCGGCATATTAATGAAAAACTGTTTTTT. This sequence joins TRBV5-1 and TRBJ1-4; no clear D gene. V was trimmed by 4 bases and J by 4 bases, leaving 17 bases between them. CDR3 length equals 16 residues. Germline assignment: CDR1 SGHRS and CDR2 YFSETQ.

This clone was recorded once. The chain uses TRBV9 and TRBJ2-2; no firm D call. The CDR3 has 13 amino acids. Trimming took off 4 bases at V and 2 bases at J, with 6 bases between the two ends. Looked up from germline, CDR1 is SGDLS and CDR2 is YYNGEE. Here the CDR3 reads CASSLLNTGELFF. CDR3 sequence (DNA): TGTGCCAGCAGCTTGTTAAACACCGGGGAGCTGTTTTTT. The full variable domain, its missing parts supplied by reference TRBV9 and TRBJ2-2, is DSGVTQTPKHLITATGQRVTLRCSPRSGDLSVYWYQQSLDQGLQFLIQYYNGEERAKGNILERFSAQQFPDLHSELNLSSLELGDSALYFCASSLLNTGELFFGEGSRLTVL.

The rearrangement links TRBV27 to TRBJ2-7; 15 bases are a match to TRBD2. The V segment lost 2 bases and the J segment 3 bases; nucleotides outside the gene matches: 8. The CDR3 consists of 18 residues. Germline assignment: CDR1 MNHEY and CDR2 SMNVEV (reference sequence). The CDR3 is CASSLRTSGRADFYEQYF. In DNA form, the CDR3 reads TGTGCCAGCAGTTTACGGACTAGCGGGAGGGCCGATTTCTACGAGCAGTACTTC.

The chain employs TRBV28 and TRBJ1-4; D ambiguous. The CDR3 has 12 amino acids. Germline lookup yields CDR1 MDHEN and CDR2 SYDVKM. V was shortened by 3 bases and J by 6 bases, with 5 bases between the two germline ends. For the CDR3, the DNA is TGTGCCAGCAGTTTTAGGCATGAAAAACTGTTTTTT. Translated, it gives CASSFRHEKLFF.

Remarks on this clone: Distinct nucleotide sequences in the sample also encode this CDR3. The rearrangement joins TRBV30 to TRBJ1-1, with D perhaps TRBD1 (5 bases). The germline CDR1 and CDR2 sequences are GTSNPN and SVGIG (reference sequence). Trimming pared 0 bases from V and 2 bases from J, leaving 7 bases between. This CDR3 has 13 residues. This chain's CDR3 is CAWSVRGNTEAFF. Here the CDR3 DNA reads TGTGCCTGGAGTGTAAGGGGAAACACTGAAGCTTTCTTT.

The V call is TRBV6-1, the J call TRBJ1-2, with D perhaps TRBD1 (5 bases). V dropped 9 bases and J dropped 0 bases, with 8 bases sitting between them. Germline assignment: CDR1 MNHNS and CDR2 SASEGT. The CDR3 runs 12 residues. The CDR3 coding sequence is TGTGCCAGAGGGGAGCCTAACTATGGCTACACCTTC. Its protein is CARGEPNYGYTF.

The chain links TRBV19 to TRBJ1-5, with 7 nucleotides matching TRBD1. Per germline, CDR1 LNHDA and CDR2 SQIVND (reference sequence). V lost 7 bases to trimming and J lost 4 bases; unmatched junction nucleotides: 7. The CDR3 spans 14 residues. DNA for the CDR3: TGTGCCAGTAATGATGGGACAGCAAATCAGCCCCAGCATTTT. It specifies CASNDGTANQPQHF.

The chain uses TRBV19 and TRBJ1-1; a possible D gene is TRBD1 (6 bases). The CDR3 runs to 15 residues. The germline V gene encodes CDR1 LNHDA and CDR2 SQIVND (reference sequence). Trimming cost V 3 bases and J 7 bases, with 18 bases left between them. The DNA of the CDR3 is TGTGCCAGTAGTATCCGGGGAGGGGGTAGTAATGAAGCTTTCTTT. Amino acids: CASSIRGGGSNEAFF.

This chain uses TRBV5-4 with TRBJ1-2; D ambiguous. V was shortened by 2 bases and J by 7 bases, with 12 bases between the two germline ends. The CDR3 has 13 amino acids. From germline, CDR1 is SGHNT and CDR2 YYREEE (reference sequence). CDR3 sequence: CASSLGGIGGYTF. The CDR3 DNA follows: TGTGCCAGCAGCTTAGGAGGGATCGGTGGCTACACCTTC.

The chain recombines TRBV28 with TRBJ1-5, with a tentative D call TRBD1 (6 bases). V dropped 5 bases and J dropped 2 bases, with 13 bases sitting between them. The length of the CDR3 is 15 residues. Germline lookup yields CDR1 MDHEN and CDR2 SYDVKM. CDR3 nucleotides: TGTGCCAGCAGTAGGACAGCCAGCGGCAATCAGCCCCAGCATTTT. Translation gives CASSRTASGNQPQHF.

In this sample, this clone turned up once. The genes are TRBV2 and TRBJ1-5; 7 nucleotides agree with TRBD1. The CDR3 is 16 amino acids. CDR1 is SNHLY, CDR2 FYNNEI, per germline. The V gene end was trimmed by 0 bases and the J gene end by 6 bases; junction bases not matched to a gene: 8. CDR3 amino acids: CASSEARQGGIQPQHF. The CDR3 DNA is TGTGCCAGCAGTGAAGCGCGGCAGGGGGGAATTCAGCCCCAGCATTTT.

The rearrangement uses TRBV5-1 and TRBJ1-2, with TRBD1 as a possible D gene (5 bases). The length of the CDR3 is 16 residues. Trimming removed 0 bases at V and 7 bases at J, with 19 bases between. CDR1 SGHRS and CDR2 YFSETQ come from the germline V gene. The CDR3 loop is CASSLAPGRPSIGYTF. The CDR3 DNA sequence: TGCGCCAGCAGCTTGGCTCCGGGACGACCGTCTATTGGCTACACCTTC.

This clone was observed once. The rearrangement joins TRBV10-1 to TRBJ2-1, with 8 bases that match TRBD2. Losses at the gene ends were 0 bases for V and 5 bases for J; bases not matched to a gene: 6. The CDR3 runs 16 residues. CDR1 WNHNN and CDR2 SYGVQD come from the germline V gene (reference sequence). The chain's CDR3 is CASSESGTSRHNEQFF. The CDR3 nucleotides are TGCGCCAGCAGTGAGTCCGGGACTAGTCGCCACAATGAGCAGTTCTTC.

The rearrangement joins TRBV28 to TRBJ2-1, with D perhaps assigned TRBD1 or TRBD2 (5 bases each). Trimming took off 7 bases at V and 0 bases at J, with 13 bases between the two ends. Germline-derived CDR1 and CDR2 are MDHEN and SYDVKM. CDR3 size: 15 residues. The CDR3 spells CASTEPGPSYNEQFF. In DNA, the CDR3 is TGTGCCAGCACAGAGCCGGGGCCCTCCTACAATGAGCAGTTCTTC.

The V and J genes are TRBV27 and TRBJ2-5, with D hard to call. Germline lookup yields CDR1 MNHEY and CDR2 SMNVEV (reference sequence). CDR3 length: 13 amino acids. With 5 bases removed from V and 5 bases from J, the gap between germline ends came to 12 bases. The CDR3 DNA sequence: TGTGCCAGCAGTCCTGTTCACAGCGAGACCCAGTACTTC. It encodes CASSPVHSETQYF.

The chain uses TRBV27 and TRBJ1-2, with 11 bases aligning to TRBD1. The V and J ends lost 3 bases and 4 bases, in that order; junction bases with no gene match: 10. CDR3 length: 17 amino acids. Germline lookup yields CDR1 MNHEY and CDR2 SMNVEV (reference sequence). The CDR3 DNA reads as TGTGCCAGCAGTTTCCGGGACAGGGGGAGCCGTACCTATGGCTACACCTTC. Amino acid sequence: CASSFRDRGSRTYGYTF.